A single sample gave rise to the 16 T cell receptor beta chains below, sequenced in a study of blood T cell repertoires in COVID-19. Generated by immunoSEQ multiplex PCR, the TCRdb table keeps only in-frame clones and is missing some. The profile shows roughly 80,000 clones, about 83% of them singletons. The material sequenced was peripheral blood. The receptors come from a human donor in a cohort sampled during active COVID-19.

The chain recombines TRBV3-1 (or the pseudogene TRBV3-2) with TRBJ2-1, with 12 bases that match TRBD2. The CDR3 contains 16 residues. The V segment lost 0 bases and the J segment 7 bases; nucleotides outside the gene matches: 4. Per the germline V gene, CDR1 is LGHDT and CDR2 is YNNKEL (reference sequence). The CDR3 protein is CASSQEILAGGNEQFF. CDR3 nucleotide sequence: TGTGCCAGCAGCCAAGAAATACTAGCGGGGGGAAATGAGCAGTTCTTC.

The V and J genes are TRBV5-4 and TRBJ2-2; 7 bases fit TRBD2. The trim removed 2 bases at V and 4 bases at J, leaving 8 bases unmatched. CDR3 length: 16 residues. Germline V gene sequence: CDR1 SGHNT, CDR2 YYREEE (reference sequence). Here the CDR3 DNA reads TGTGCCAGCAGCTTTGAAATAGCGGGTCGCACCGGGGAGCTGTTTTTT. The encoded protein is CASSFEIAGRTGELFF.

The rearrangement links TRBV5-4 to TRBJ2-2; possibly TRBD1 for D (5 bases). The germline CDR1 and CDR2 sequences are SGHNT and YYREEE (reference sequence). V was cut by 5 bases and J by 0 bases, with 20 bases left in between. CDR3 length equals 18 residues. In DNA form, the CDR3 reads TGTGCCAGCAGGCCCGGGCAGGGCCCTTACTCGAACACCGGGGAGCTGTTTTTT. It yields the protein CASRPGQGPYSNTGELFF.

The CDR3 region is CASSPSGKGMRYGYTF. As DNA, the CDR3 is TGTGCCAGCAGCCCTTCCGGGAAAGGGATGCGCTATGGCTACACCTTC. The chain recombines TRBV28 with TRBJ1-2; D is unclear. Trimming removed 6 bases from V and 4 bases from J, with 21 bases in between. CDR3 length: 16 amino acids. Germline values: CDR1 MDHEN, CDR2 SYDVKM.

Only one count was recorded for this clone. V and J are TRBV7-2 and TRBJ1-1, with D perhaps matching TRBD1 (5 bases). V lost 1 base and J 7 bases, leaving 10 bases between the germline ends. Germline lookup yields CDR1 SGHTA and CDR2 FQGNSA. The length of the CDR3 is 13 residues. The CDR3 here is CASSLDWGGEAFF. CDR3 DNA: TGTGCCAGCAGCTTAGATTGGGGCGGTGAAGCTTTCTTT.

CDR3 amino acids: CASSSDSSGNTIYF. The DNA of the CDR3 is TGTGCCAGCAGCTCGGACAGCTCTGGAAACACCATATATTTT. The chain couples TRBV7-2 to TRBJ1-3; TRBD1 is a possible D gene (6 bases). The germline V gene encodes CDR1 SGHTA and CDR2 FQGNSA. The CDR3 sequence is 14 residues long. Trimming removed 4 bases from V and 0 bases from J, with 7 bases in between. Combining the CDR3 with reference TRBV7-2 and TRBJ1-3 gives the whole variable domain GAGVSQSPSNKVTEKGKDVELRCDPISGHTALYWYRQSLGQGLEFLIYFQGNSAPDKSGLPSDRFSAERTGGSVSTLTIQRTQQEDSAVYLCASSSDSSGNTIYFGEGSWLTVV.

V and J are TRBV30 and TRBJ1-5; 10 positions agree with TRBD1. V gave up 1 base and J gave up 2 bases; unmatched junction bases: 5. Germline V gene lookup returns CDR1 GTSNPN and CDR2 SVGIG (reference sequence). The CDR3 has 16 amino acids. CDR3 loop: CAWSAGDRGGNQPQHF. In DNA, the CDR3 is TGTGCCTGGAGTGCGGGGGACAGGGGTGGCAATCAGCCCCAGCATTTT.

The chain is built from TRBV5-1 and TRBJ2-5; 15 bases agree with TRBD2. This CDR3 contains 16 residues. Unmatched junction bases numbered 5, after V lost 4 bases and J lost 4 bases. Germline V gives CDR1 SGHRS, CDR2 YFSETQ. CDR3 coding DNA: TGCGCCAGCAGCGCCGGACTAGCGGGGGGGCTAGAGACCCAGTACTTC. Translating gives CASSAGLAGGLETQYF.

V usage is TRBV27 and J usage is TRBJ1-4; TRBD1 might be the D (6 bases). This CDR3 has 15 amino acids. CDR1 is MNHEY, CDR2 SMNVEV, per germline (reference sequence). Trimming pared 5 bases from V and 8 bases from J, leaving 18 bases between. CDR3 coding DNA: TGTGCCAGCAGTATCTGGGGGGGGCCGACGGAAAAACTGTTTTTT. Its translation: CASSIWGGPTEKLFF.

The chain carries TRBV4-2 and TRBJ2-5, with a tentative D call TRBD2 (6 bases). This CDR3 comprises 14 residues. V lost 0 bases and J 4 bases, leaving 9 bases between the germline ends. CDR1 and CDR2 (germline): LGHNA, YNFKEQ. This CDR3 is CASSQDWTTETQYF. CDR3 DNA: TGTGCCAGCAGCCAAGATTGGACTACAGAGACCCAGTACTTC.

The rearrangement links TRBV9 to TRBJ2-1; no clear D gene. The CDR3 has 12 amino acids. Germline-derived CDR1 and CDR2 are SGDLS and YYNGEE. Deletions cut 0 bases from V and 6 bases from J, with 4 bases between. CDR3 in amino acids: CASSVGLNEQFF. In nucleotides, the CDR3 is TGTGCCAGCAGCGTAGGACTCAATGAGCAGTTCTTC.

The genes are TRBV28 and TRBJ2-1; the match to TRBD2 covers 8 bases. Germline lookup yields CDR1 MDHEN and CDR2 SYDVKM. CDR3 length: 15 amino acids. V shed 7 bases, J shed 1 base, and the junction held 6 bases outside the gene matches. The CDR3 coding sequence is TGTGCCAGCAACCAACTAGCGGCGTCCTACAATGAGCAGTTCTTC. This encodes CASNQLAASYNEQFF.

This sequence joins TRBV30 and TRBJ2-6; the D gene is possibly TRBD1 (6 bases). Germline V CDR1 and CDR2: GTSNPN, SVGIG (reference sequence). Trimming took 1 base from V and 2 from J, leaving 9 bases between them. CDR3 length: 15 amino acids. CDR3 in amino acids: CAWSGGGAGANVLTF. In DNA, the CDR3 is TGTGCCTGGAGTGGTGGGGGCGCTGGGGCCAACGTCCTGACTTTC.

V is TRBV14 and J is TRBJ2-5, with D possibly being TRBD1 (6 bases). V dropped 4 bases and J dropped 0 bases, with 12 bases sitting between them. CDR3 length equals 15 residues. Looked up from germline, CDR1 is SGHDN and CDR2 is FVKESK. The CDR3 DNA is TGTGCCAGCAGCCCCGGGACATTCAACCAAGAGACCCAGTACTTC. It is translated as CASSPGTFNQETQYF.

The CDR3 bases are TGCGCCAGCAGCTTGCGGGGAGCAGGCTACGAGCAGTACTTC. This codes for CASSLRGAGYEQYF. The chain joins TRBV5-1 to TRBJ2-7, with a possible D match to TRBD2 (5 bases). The ends were cut back, 1 base at V and 3 bases at J, with 11 bases in the middle. There are 14 residues in the CDR3. Germline lookup yields CDR1 SGHRS and CDR2 YFSETQ.

This chain connects TRBV2 to TRBJ2-3; 8 bases fit TRBD2. Per the germline V gene, CDR1 is SNHLY and CDR2 is FYNNEI. CDR3 length: 16 residues. The junction had 11 bases not matched to a gene; V was cut back by 6 bases and J by 3 bases. CDR3 sequence reads: CASRGLLGGGTDTQYF. In DNA, the CDR3 is TGTGCCAGCAGGGGGTTACTAGGCGGGGGGACAGATACGCAGTATTTT.